This T cell receptor beta chain is from a study of CD8 T cells in ankylosing spondylitis. V lost 0 bases to trimming and J lost 3 bases, with 10 bases between them. The CDR3 length is 15 residues. Germline values: CDR1 MGHRA, CDR2 YSYEKL. In the case of this clonotype: Its antigen is currently unknown.

Study results and caveats: It was reported that disease-linked clones were significantly enriched in matched ankylosing spondylitis synovial fluid. Blood from ankylosing spondylitis patients appeared to carry a characteristic roughly eight-variant TCR beta motif.

TCRdb independently ran MiXCR on the 5' RACE reads; one entry per CDR3 protein. This sample has about 220,000 distinct CDR3 sequences; around 20% occur once, and the top ten carry about 42%. The chain couples TRBV4-1 to TRBJ2-3, with D unclear. The material sequenced was blood, either unsorted or a sorted T cell fraction (not recorded which). This TCR was recovered from a male donor with ankylosing spondylitis. The CDR3 sequence: CASSQDIERTDTQYF. Written as DNA, the CDR3 is TGCGCCAGCAGCCAAGACATCGAGAGGACAGATACGCAGTATTTT.